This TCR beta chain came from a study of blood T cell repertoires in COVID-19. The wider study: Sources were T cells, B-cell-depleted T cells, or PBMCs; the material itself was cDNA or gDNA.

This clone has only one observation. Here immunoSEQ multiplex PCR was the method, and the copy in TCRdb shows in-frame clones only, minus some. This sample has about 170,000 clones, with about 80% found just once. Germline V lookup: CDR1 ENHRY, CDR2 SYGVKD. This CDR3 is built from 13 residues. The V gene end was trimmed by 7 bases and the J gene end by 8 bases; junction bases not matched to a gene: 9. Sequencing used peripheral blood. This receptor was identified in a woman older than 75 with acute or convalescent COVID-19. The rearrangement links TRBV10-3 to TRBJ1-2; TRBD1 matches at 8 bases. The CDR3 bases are TGTGCCATCATGGGGCAGGGGGCGTCCGGCTACACCTTC. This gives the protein CAIMGQGASGYTF.